A selection of T cell receptor beta chains follows, all from one sample in a study of post-analysis software for immune sequencing data. Each CDR3 protein is one row after TCRdb ran MiXCR on the PCR reads. This repertoire shows 750,000 to 950,000 distinct CDR3 sequences, 40% to 55% found once; its top ten account for over 4.5%. The sample consisted of blood. These receptors all come from a girl aged 5-17 years with multiple sclerosis. CDR3s include the opening cysteine and the closing phenylalanine or tryptophan. Fields, in order: CDR3 protein, CDR3 DNA, D gene, V gene, J gene, clone size. The D gene is left open where the match is weak. Some rows mark clone size as missing; the rest say once, few, many or name a class of expanded clone.

CDR3 protein: CAITQAGTGELFF
CDR3 DNA: TGTGCCATCACCCAAGCGGGAACCGGGGAGCTGTTTTTT
D gene: TRBD2
V gene: TRBV10-3
J gene: TRBJ2-2
clone size: .

CDR3 protein: CSFRRTSGNEQFF
CDR3 DNA: TGCAGCTTCCGACGGACATCGGGCAATGAGCAGTTCTTC
D gene: .
V gene: TRBV29-1
J gene: TRBJ2-1
clone size: few

CDR3 protein: CAWSYLGVNYGYTF
CDR3 DNA: TGTGCCTGGAGTTATCTGGGGGTTAACTATGGCTACACCTTC
D gene: .
V gene: TRBV30
J gene: TRBJ1-2
clone size: few

CDR3 protein: CASTTTGAYEQYF
CDR3 DNA: TGTGCCAGCACCACGACAGGAGCCTACGAGCAGTACTTC
D gene: .
V gene: TRBV12-3/TRBV12-4
J gene: TRBJ2-7
clone size: .

CDR3 protein: CAWGTGGAEAFF
CDR3 DNA: TGTGCCTGGGGGACAGGAGGGGCTGAAGCTTTCTTT
D gene: TRBD1
V gene: TRBV30
J gene: TRBJ1-1
clone size: few

CDR3 protein: CASSFYIRLEAYNEQFF
CDR3 DNA: TGTGCCAGCAGCTTTTATATCCGACTAGAGGCCTACAATGAGCAGTTCTTC
D gene: .
V gene: TRBV7-8
J gene: TRBJ2-1
clone size: .

CDR3 protein: CSAEGASGNSYNEQFF
CDR3 DNA: TGCAGCGCAGAAGGGGCTAGCGGGAACTCCTACAATGAGCAGTTCTTC
D gene: TRBD2
V gene: TRBV20-1
J gene: TRBJ2-1
clone size: few

CDR3 protein: CASSPRDYTDTQYF
CDR3 DNA: TGTGCCAGCAGTCCCCGGGACTACACAGATACGCAGTATTTT
D gene: TRBD2
V gene: TRBV28
J gene: TRBJ2-3
clone size: few

CDR3 protein: CASSEPGGGEKLFF
CDR3 DNA: TGTGCCAGCAGTGAACCCGGGGGTGGTGAAAAACTGTTTTTT
D gene: .
V gene: TRBV25-1
J gene: TRBJ1-4
clone size: .

CDR3 protein: CASSFYRDTSSYNSPPHF
CDR3 DNA: TGTGCCAGCAGTTTCTACCGGGACACGAGCTCCTATAATTCACCCCCCCACTTT
D gene: .
V gene: TRBV28
J gene: TRBJ1-6
clone size: few

CDR3 protein: CASSQRHIRETQYF
CDR3 DNA: TGTGCCAGCAGCCAACGACATATACGAGAGACCCAGTACTTC
D gene: .
V gene: TRBV7-8
J gene: TRBJ2-5
clone size: few

CDR3 protein: CSARDGEAGYYNEQFF
CDR3 DNA: TGCAGTGCTAGAGATGGGGAAGCGGGATATTACAATGAGCAGTTCTTC
D gene: TRBD2
V gene: TRBV20-1
J gene: TRBJ2-1
clone size: .

CDR3 protein: CASSLSTGPDTQYF
CDR3 DNA: TGTGCCAGCAGCTTATCGACAGGGCCAGATACGCAGTATTTT
D gene: TRBD1
V gene: TRBV7-9
J gene: TRBJ2-3
clone size: .

CDR3 protein: CSAKAQGAEQPQHF
CDR3 DNA: TGCAGTGCTAAAGCGCAGGGGGCTGAACAGCCCCAGCATTTT
D gene: TRBD1
V gene: TRBV20-1
J gene: TRBJ1-5
clone size: few

CDR3 protein: CSATSGRANSEQFF
CDR3 DNA: TGCAGTGCAACTAGCGGGAGGGCCAACTCTGAGCAGTTCTTC
D gene: TRBD2
V gene: TRBV20-1
J gene: TRBJ2-1
clone size: few

CDR3 protein: CASSSLGGVNTEAFF
CDR3 DNA: TGCGCCAGCAGCTCCCTTGGGGGGGTGAACACTGAAGCTTTCTTT
D gene: .
V gene: TRBV5-1
J gene: TRBJ1-1
clone size: .

CDR3 protein: CASSYSLLTPQETQYF
CDR3 DNA: TGTGCCAGCAGTTACTCGTTACTAACCCCCCAAGAGACCCAGTACTTC
D gene: .
V gene: TRBV6-5
J gene: TRBJ2-5
clone size: few

CDR3 protein: CASKKSDSQETQYF
CDR3 DNA: TGTGCCAGCAAGAAAAGCGACAGCCAAGAGACCCAGTACTTC
D gene: .
V gene: TRBV2
J gene: TRBJ2-5
clone size: few

CDR3 protein: CASSYLGGGANNEQFF
CDR3 DNA: TGTGCCAGCAGTTACTTGGGGGGAGGGGCCAACAATGAGCAGTTCTTC
D gene: TRBD2
V gene: TRBV6-5
J gene: TRBJ2-1
clone size: .

CDR3 protein: CASSASNTENYGYTF
CDR3 DNA: TGTGCCAGCAGCGCTTCGAACACAGAAAACTATGGCTACACCTTC
D gene: .
V gene: TRBV9
J gene: TRBJ1-2
clone size: .

CDR3 protein: CASSPGPFSNYGYTF
CDR3 DNA: TGTGCCAGCAGTCCTGGCCCCTTCTCTAACTATGGCTACACCTTC
D gene: .
V gene: TRBV28
J gene: TRBJ1-2
clone size: .

CDR3 protein: CASSPSDGDNEKLFF
CDR3 DNA: TGTGCCAGCAGTCCCTCGGACGGCGACAATGAAAAACTGTTTTTT
D gene: .
V gene: TRBV12-3/TRBV12-4
J gene: TRBJ1-4
clone size: few

CDR3 protein: CASSMTSVDYNEQFF
CDR3 DNA: TGCGCCAGCAGCATGACTAGCGTAGACTACAATGAGCAGTTCTTC
D gene: TRBD2
V gene: TRBV5-1
J gene: TRBJ2-1
clone size: few

CDR3 protein: CSARDGDRESFEQYF
CDR3 DNA: TGCAGTGCTAGAGATGGTGACAGGGAAAGTTTCGAGCAGTACTTC
D gene: TRBD1
V gene: TRBV20-1
J gene: TRBJ2-7
clone size: .

CDR3 protein: CASSPPLGTSGRTDTQYF
CDR3 DNA: TGTGCCAGCAGCCCACCGCTCGGGACTAGCGGGAGAACAGATACGCAGTATTTT
D gene: TRBD2
V gene: TRBV7-9
J gene: TRBJ2-3
clone size: .

CDR3 protein: CATSRDGERDHEQYF
CDR3 DNA: TGTGCCACCAGCAGAGATGGCGAGAGGGACCACGAGCAGTACTTC
D gene: .
V gene: TRBV15
J gene: TRBJ2-7
clone size: few

CDR3 protein: CASSFGHEQFF
CDR3 DNA: TGCGCCAGCAGCTTTGGGCATGAGCAGTTCTTC
D gene: .
V gene: TRBV5-1
J gene: TRBJ2-1
clone size: .

CDR3 protein: CASSLGGLAGGQFF
CDR3 DNA: TGTGCCAGCAGCTTAGGGGGACTAGCGGGGGGACAGTTCTTC
D gene: TRBD2
V gene: TRBV7-9
J gene: TRBJ2-1
clone size: .

CDR3 protein: CAISELGEGVVYF
CDR3 DNA: TGTGCCATCAGTGAGCTAGGCGAGGGAGTTGTGTACTTC
D gene: .
V gene: TRBV10-3
J gene: TRBJ2-4
clone size: few

CDR3 protein: CAARELLGEQFF
CDR3 DNA: TGTGCCGCCCGGGAGCTCCTTGGTGAGCAGTTCTTC
D gene: .
V gene: TRBV6-1
J gene: TRBJ2-1
clone size: .

CDR3 protein: CAIALGLAGLTDTQYF
CDR3 DNA: TGTGCCATAGCCCTGGGACTAGCGGGCCTCACAGATACGCAGTATTTT
D gene: TRBD2
V gene: TRBV10-3
J gene: TRBJ2-3
clone size: few

CDR3 protein: CAISELERAYYEQYF
CDR3 DNA: TGTGCCATCAGTGAGCTAGAGCGGGCCTACTACGAGCAGTACTTC
D gene: .
V gene: TRBV10-3
J gene: TRBJ2-7
clone size: once

CDR3 protein: CASSERLNPGEYNEQFF
CDR3 DNA: TGCGCCAGCAGTGAGCGGTTAAACCCGGGGGAATACAATGAGCAGTTCTTC
D gene: .
V gene: TRBV10-1
J gene: TRBJ2-1
clone size: .

CDR3 protein: CSATGEPRSPDTQYF
CDR3 DNA: TGCAGTGCTACCGGGGAGCCCAGGTCGCCGGATACGCAGTATTTT
D gene: .
V gene: TRBV20-1
J gene: TRBJ2-3
clone size: .

CDR3 protein: CASSVAGGDGYEQYF
CDR3 DNA: TGTGCCAGCAGCGTAGCTGGTGGGGACGGGTACGAGCAGTACTTC
D gene: .
V gene: TRBV9
J gene: TRBJ2-7
clone size: few

CDR3 protein: CASSPGARVEQYF
CDR3 DNA: TGTGCCAGCAGCCCAGGGGCCAGGGTCGAGCAGTACTTC
D gene: .
V gene: TRBV7-9
J gene: TRBJ2-7
clone size: .

CDR3 protein: CASSFELSQETQYF
CDR3 DNA: TGTGCCAGCAGCTTCGAGTTGTCCCAAGAGACCCAGTACTTC
D gene: .
V gene: TRBV5-6
J gene: TRBJ2-5
clone size: .

CDR3 protein: CASSPLAYNEQFF
CDR3 DNA: TGTGCCAGCAGCCCCCTAGCCTACAATGAGCAGTTCTTC
D gene: .
V gene: TRBV14
J gene: TRBJ2-1
clone size: once

CDR3 protein: CASSPGTMGDTQYF
CDR3 DNA: TGTGCCAGCAGCCCAGGGACTATGGGTGATACGCAGTATTTT
D gene: TRBD2
V gene: TRBV11-2
J gene: TRBJ2-3
clone size: .

CDR3 protein: CASSSMGRVGYTF
CDR3 DNA: TGTGCCAGCAGCTCAATGGGGAGGGTTGGCTACACCTTC
D gene: .
V gene: TRBV7-9
J gene: TRBJ1-2
clone size: once

CDR3 protein: CASSQDGYNSPLHF
CDR3 DNA: TGTGCCAGCAGCCAAGATGGGTATAATTCACCCCTCCACTTT
D gene: .
V gene: TRBV3-1
J gene: TRBJ1-6
clone size: few

CDR3 protein: CSASDRGSGGPYGYTF
CDR3 DNA: TGCAGTGCCAGTGACAGAGGGTCAGGGGGACCCTATGGCTACACCTTC
D gene: TRBD1
V gene: TRBV20-1
J gene: TRBJ1-2
clone size: .

CDR3 protein: CASTLSGGGSYNEQFF
CDR3 DNA: TGTGCCAGCACCCTTTCGGGCGGAGGCTCCTACAATGAGCAGTTCTTC
D gene: .
V gene: TRBV6-1
J gene: TRBJ2-1
clone size: .

CDR3 protein: CATSRAGRQYF
CDR3 DNA: TGTGCCACATCCCGCGCAGGACGCCAGTACTTC
D gene: .
V gene: TRBV24-1
J gene: TRBJ2-5
clone size: once

CDR3 protein: CASSLGGGPLAFF
CDR3 DNA: TGTGCCAGCAGCTTAGGGGGCGGACCCCTCGCGTTCTTC
D gene: .
V gene: TRBV11-2
J gene: TRBJ2-1
clone size: .

CDR3 protein: CSANSRLAITDTQYF
CDR3 DNA: TGCAGTGCCAACAGCCGGCTAGCAATCACAGATACGCAGTATTTT
D gene: .
V gene: TRBV20-1
J gene: TRBJ2-3
clone size: few

CDR3 protein: CASSVGADLNTEAFF
CDR3 DNA: TGTGCCAGCAGCGTAGGAGCGGATCTGAACACTGAAGCTTTCTTT
D gene: .
V gene: TRBV9
J gene: TRBJ1-1
clone size: many

CDR3 protein: CASTSPGTGLYNEQFF
CDR3 DNA: TGTGCCAGCACCTCCCCCGGGACAGGGCTCTACAATGAGCAGTTCTTC
D gene: TRBD1
V gene: TRBV28
J gene: TRBJ2-1
clone size: .

CDR3 protein: CASSYVGLSYNEQFF
CDR3 DNA: TGTGCCAGCAGTTACGTGGGACTTTCCTACAATGAGCAGTTCTTC
D gene: .
V gene: TRBV6-6
J gene: TRBJ2-1
clone size: .

CDR3 protein: CSVEPTGTGNSYEQYF
CDR3 DNA: TGCAGCGTTGAACCAACCGGGACAGGGAATTCCTACGAGCAGTACTTC
D gene: TRBD1
V gene: TRBV29-1
J gene: TRBJ2-7
clone size: once

CDR3 protein: CASSPDRLYGYTF
CDR3 DNA: TGTGCCAGTAGTCCGGACAGGTTGTATGGCTACACCTTC
D gene: TRBD1
V gene: TRBV19
J gene: TRBJ1-2
clone size: .